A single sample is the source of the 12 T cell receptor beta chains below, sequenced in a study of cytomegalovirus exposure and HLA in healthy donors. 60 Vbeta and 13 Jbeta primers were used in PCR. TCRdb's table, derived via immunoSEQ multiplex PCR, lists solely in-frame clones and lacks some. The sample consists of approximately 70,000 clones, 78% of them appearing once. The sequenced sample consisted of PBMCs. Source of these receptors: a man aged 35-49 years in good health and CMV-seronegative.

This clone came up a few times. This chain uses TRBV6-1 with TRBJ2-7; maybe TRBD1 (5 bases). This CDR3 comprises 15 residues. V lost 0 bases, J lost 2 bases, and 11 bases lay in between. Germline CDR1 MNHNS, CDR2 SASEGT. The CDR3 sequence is CASSEASTGAYEQYF. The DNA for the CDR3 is TGTGCCAGCAGTGAAGCGTCTACAGGAGCCTACGAGCAGTACTTC.

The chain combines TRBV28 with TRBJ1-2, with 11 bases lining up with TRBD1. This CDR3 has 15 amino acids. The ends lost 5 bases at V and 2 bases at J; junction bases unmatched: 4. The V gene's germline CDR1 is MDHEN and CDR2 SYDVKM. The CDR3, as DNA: TGTGCCAGCAGTCTTTGGGACAGGGGGAACTATGGCTACACCTTC. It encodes CASSLWDRGNYGYTF.

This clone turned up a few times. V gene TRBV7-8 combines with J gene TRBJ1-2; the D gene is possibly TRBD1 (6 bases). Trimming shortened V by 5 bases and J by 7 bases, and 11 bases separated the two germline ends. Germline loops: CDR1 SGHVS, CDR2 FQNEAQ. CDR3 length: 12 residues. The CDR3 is CASSTQGSGYTF. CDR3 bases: TGTGCCAGCAGCACACAGGGTAGTGGCTACACCTTC. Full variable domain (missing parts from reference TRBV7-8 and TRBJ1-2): GAGVSQSPRYKVAKRGQDVALRCDPISGHVSLFWYQQALGQGPEFLTYFQNEAQLDKSGLPSDRFFAERPEGSVSTLKIQRTQQEDSAVYLCASSTQGSGYTFGSGTRLTVV.

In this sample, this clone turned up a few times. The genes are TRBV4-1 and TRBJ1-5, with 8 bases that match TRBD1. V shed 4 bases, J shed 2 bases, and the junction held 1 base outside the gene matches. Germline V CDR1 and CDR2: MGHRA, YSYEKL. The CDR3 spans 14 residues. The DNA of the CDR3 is TGCGCCAGCAGCCCGGACAGGGGCAATCAGCCCCAGCATTTT. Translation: CASSPDRGNQPQHF.

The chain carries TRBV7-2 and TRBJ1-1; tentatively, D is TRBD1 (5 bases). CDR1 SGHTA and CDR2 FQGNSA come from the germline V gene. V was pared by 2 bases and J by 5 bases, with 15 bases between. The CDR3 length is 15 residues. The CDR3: CASSLTSGSGTEAFF. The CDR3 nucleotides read TGTGCCAGCAGCTTAACCTCAGGGTCGGGTACTGAAGCTTTCTTT.

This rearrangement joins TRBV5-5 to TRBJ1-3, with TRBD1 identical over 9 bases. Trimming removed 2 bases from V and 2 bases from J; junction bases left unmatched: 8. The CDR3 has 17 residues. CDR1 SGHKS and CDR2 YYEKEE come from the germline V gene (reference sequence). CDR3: CASSLGWGQGPGNTIYF. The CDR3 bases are TGTGCCAGCAGCTTAGGGTGGGGACAGGGCCCTGGAAACACCATATATTTT.

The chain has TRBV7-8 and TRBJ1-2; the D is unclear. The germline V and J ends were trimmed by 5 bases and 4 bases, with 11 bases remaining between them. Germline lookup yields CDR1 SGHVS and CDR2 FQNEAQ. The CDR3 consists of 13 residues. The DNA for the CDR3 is TGTGCCAGCAGCCCGTCAGATCCCTATGGCTACACCTTC. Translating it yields CASSPSDPYGYTF.

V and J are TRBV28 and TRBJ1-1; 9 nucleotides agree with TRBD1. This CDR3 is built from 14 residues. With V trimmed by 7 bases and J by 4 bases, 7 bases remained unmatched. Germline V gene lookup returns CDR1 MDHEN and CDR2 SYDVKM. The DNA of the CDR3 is TGTGCCAGCATAAACACAGGGGGCGGCACTGAAGCTTTCTTT. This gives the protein CASINTGGGTEAFF.

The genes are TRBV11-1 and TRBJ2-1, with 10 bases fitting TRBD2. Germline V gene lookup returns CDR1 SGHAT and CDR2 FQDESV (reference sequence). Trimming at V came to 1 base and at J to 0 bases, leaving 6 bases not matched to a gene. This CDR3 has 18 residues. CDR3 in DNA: TGTGCCAGCAGCTTAGTCCCTAGCGGGAGTAGCTCCTACAATGAGCAGTTCTTC. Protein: CASSLVPSGSSSYNEQFF. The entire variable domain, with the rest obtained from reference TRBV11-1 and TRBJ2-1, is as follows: EAEVAQSPRYKITEKSQAVAFWCDPISGHATLYWYRQILGQGPELLVQFQDESVVDDSQLPKDRFSAERLKGVDSTLKIQPAELGDSAMYLCASSLVPSGSSSYNEQFFGPGTRLTVL.

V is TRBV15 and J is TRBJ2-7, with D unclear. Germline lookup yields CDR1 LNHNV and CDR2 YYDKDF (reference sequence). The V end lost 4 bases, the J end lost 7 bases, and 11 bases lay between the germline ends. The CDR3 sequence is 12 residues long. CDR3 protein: CATSNPPREQYF. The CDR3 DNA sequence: TGTGCCACCAGCAACCCCCCCCGGGAGCAGTACTTC.

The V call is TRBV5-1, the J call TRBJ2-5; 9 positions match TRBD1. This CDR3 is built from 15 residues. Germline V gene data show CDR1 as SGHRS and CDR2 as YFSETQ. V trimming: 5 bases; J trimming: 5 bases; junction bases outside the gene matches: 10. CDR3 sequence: CASRPRQGVRETQYF. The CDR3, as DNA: TGCGCCAGCAGGCCGAGACAGGGGGTCAGGGAGACCCAGTACTTC.

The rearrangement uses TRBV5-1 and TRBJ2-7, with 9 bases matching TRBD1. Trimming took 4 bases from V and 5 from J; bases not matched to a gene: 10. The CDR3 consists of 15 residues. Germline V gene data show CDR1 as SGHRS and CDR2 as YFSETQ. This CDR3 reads CASSPRTGGIHEQYF. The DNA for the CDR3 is TGCGCCAGCAGCCCCAGAACAGGGGGCATCCACGAGCAGTACTTC.